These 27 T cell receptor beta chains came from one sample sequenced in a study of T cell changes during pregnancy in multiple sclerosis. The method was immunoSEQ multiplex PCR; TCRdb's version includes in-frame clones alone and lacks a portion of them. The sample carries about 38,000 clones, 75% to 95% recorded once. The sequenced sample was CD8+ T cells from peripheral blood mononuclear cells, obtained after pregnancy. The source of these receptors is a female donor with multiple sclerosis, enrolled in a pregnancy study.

The CDR3 loop is CASSLGTGDGYTF. Written as DNA, the CDR3 is TGTGCCAGCAGTTTAGGGACAGGGGATGGCTACACCTTC. The chain employs TRBV27 and TRBJ1-2; 10 bases agree with TRBD1. This CDR3 spans 13 amino acids. The J segment lost 6 bases and the V segment lost 2 bases, leaving 0 bases of the junction unmatched. The germline V gene encodes CDR1 MNHEY and CDR2 SMNVEV (reference sequence).

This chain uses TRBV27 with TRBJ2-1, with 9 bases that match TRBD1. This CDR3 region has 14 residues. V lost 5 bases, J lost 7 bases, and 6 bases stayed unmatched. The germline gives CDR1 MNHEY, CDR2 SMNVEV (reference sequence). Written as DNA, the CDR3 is TGTGCCAGCAGTCCCGGGACAGGGAGGAATGAGCAGTTCTTC. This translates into CASSPGTGRNEQFF.

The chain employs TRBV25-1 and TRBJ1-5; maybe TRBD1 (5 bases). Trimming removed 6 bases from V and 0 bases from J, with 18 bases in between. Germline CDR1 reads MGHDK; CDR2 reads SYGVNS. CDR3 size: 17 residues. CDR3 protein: CASRLTELTNSNQPQHF. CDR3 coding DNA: TGTGCCAGCAGGCTGACAGAATTGACGAATAGCAATCAGCCCCAGCATTTT.

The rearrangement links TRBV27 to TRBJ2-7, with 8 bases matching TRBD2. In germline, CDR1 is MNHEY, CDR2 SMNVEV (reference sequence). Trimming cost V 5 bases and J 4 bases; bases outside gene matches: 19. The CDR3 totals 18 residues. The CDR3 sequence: CASSPRVPLTGRAYEQYF. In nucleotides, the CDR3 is TGTGCCAGCAGTCCCAGGGTCCCTCTGACCGGGAGGGCGTACGAGCAGTACTTC.

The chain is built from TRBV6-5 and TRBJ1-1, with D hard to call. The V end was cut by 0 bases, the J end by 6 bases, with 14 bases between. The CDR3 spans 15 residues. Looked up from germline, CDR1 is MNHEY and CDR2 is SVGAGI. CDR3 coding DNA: TGTGCCAGCAGTTACTCGGGCGTGATTAAGGCTGAAGCTTTCTTT. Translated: CASSYSGVIKAEAFF.

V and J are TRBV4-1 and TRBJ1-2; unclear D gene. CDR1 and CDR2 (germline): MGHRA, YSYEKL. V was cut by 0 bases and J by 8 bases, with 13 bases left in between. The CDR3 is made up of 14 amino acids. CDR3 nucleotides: TGCGCCAGCAGCCAAGATAGGTTTACGGGGGGCTACACCTTC. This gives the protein CASSQDRFTGGYTF.

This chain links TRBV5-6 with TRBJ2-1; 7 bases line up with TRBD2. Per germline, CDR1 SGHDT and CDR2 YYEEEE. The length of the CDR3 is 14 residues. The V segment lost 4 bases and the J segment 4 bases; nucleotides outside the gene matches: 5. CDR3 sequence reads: CASSKGLGYNEQFF. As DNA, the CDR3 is TGTGCCAGCAGCAAAGGACTAGGGTACAATGAGCAGTTCTTC.

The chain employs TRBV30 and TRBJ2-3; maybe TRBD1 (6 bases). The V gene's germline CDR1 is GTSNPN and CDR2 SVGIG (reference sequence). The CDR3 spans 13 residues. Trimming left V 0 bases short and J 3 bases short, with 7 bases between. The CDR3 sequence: CAWSVGQTDTQYF. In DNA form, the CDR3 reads TGTGCCTGGAGTGTTGGACAGACAGATACGCAGTATTTT.

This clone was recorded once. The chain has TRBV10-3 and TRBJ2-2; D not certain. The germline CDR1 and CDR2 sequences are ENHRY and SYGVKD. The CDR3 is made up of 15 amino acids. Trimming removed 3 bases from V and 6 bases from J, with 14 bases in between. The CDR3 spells CAISESHRNAGELFF. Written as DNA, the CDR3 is TGTGCCATCAGTGAATCCCATAGAAACGCCGGGGAGCTGTTTTTT.

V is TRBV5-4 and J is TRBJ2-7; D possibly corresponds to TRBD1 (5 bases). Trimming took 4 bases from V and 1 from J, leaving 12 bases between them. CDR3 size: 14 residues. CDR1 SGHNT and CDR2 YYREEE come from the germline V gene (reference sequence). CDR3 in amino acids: CASSTGSYSYEQYF. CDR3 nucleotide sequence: TGTGCCAGCAGCACAGGTTCCTATTCCTACGAGCAGTACTTC.

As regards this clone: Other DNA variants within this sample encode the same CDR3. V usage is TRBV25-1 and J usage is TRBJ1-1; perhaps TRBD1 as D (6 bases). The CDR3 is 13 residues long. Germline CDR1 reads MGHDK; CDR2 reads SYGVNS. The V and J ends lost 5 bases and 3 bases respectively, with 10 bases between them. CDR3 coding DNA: TGTGCCAGCAGTAGGGGGGGTTACACTGAAGCTTTCTTT. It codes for CASSRGGYTEAFF.

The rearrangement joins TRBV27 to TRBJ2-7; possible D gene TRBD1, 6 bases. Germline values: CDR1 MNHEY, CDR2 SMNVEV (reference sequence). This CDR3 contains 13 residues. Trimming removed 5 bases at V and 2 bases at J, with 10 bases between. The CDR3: CASSLQGTYEQYF. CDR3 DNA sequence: TGTGCCAGCAGTCTCCAGGGGACCTACGAGCAGTACTTC.

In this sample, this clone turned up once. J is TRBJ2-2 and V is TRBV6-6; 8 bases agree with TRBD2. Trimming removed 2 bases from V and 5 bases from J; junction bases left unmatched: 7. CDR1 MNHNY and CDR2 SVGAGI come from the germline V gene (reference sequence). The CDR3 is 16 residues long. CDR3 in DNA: TGTGCCAGCAGTTACGAGACGGGAGGGAGGACCGGGGAGCTGTTTTTT. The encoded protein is CASSYETGGRTGELFF.

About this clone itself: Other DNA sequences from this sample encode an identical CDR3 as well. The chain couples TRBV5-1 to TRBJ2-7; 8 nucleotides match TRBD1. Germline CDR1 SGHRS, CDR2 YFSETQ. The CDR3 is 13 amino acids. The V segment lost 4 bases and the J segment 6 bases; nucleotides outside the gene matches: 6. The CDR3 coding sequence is TGCGCCAGCAGCCCCGGGACAGGTGTCGAGCAGTACTTC. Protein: CASSPGTGVEQYF.

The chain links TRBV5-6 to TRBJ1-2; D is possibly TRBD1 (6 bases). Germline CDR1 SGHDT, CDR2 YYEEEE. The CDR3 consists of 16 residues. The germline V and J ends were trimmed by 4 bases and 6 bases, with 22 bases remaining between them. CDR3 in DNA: TGTGCCAGCAGCCCCGAAACCGGGACAAGTTTGGATGGCTACACCTTC. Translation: CASSPETGTSLDGYTF. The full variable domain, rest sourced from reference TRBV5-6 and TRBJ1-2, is DAGVTQSPTHLIKTRGQQVTLRCSPKSGHDTVSWYQQALGQGPQFIFQYYEEEERQRGNFPDRFSGHQFPNYSSELNVNALLLGDSALYLCASSPETGTSLDGYTFGSGTRLTVV.

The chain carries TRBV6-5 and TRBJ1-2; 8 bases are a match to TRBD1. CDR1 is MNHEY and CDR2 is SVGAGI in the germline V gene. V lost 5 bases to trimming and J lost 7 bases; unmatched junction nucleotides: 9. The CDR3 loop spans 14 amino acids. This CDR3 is CASSPLRGRGGYTF. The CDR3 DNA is TGTGCCAGCAGTCCCCTCAGGGGGCGCGGTGGCTACACCTTC.

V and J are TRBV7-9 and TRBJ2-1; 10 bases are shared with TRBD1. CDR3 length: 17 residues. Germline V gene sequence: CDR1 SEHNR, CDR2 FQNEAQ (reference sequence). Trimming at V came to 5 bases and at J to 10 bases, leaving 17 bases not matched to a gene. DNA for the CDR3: TGTGCCAGCAGCCCCTTCACCCTTAGACAGGGGGCGAGGGAGCAGTTCTTC. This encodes CASSPFTLRQGAREQFF.

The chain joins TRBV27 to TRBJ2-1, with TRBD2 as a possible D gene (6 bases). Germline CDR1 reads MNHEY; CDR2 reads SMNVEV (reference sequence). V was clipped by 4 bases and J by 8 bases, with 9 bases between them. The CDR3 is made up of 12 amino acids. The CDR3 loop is CASSYGSDEQFF. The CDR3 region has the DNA TGTGCCAGCAGTTACGGGAGTGATGAGCAGTTCTTC.

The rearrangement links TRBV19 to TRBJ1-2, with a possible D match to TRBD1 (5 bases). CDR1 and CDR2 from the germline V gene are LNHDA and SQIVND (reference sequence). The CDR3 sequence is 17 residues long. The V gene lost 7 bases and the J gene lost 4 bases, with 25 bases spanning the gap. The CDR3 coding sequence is TGTGCCAGTACCCTAGGGGCTTTGTCACCCATACTCTATGGCTACACCTTC. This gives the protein CASTLGALSPILYGYTF. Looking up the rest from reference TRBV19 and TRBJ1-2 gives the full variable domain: DGGITQSPKYLFRKEGQNVTLSCEQNLNHDAMYWYRQDPGQGLRLIYYSQIVNDFQKGDIAEGYSVSREKKESFPLTVTSAQKNPTAFYLCASTLGALSPILYGYTFGSGTRLTVV.

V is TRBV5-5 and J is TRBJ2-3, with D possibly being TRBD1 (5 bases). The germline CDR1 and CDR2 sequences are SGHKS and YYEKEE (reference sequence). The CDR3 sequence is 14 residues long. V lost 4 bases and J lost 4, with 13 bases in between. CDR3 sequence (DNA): TGTGCCAGCAGCCTGGAAAGGGGTTCAGATACGCAGTATTTT. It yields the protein CASSLERGSDTQYF.

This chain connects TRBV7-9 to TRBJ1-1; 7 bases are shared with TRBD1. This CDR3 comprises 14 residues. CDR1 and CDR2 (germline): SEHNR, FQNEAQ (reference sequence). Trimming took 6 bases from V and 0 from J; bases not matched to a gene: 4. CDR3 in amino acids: CASSLTGMNTEAFF. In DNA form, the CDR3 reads TGTGCCAGCAGTTTGACAGGGATGAACACTGAAGCTTTCTTT.

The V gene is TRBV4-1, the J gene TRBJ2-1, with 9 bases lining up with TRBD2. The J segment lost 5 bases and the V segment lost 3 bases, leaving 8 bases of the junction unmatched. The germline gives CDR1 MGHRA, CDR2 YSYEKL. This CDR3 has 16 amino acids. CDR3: CASSQPLAGSHNEQFF. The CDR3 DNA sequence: TGCGCCAGCAGCCAGCCTCTAGCGGGGAGCCACAATGAGCAGTTCTTC.

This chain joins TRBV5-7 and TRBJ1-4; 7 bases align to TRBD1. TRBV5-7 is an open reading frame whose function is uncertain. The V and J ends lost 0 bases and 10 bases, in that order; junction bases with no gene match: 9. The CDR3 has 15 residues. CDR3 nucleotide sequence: TGTGCCAGCAGCTTGGCCGCACAGGGGATCGGAAAACTGTTTTTT. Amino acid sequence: CASSLAAQGIGKLFF.

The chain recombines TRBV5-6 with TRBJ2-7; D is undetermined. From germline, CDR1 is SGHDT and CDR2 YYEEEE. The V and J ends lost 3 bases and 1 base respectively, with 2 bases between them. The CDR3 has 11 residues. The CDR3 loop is CASSSSYEQYF. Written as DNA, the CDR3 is TGTGCCAGCAGCTCATCCTACGAGCAGTACTTC.

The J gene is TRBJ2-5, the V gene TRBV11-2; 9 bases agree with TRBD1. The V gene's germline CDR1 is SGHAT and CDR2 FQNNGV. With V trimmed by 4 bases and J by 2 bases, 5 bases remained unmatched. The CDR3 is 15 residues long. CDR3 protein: CASSSPDRGQETQYF. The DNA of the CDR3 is TGTGCCAGCAGCTCACCCGACAGGGGGCAAGAGACCCAGTACTTC.

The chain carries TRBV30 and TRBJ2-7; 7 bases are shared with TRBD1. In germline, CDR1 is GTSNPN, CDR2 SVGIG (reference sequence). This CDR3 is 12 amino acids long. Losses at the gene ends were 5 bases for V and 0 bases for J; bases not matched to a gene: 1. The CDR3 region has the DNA TGTGCCTGGGGGGACAGCTCCTACGAGCAGTACTTC. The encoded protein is CAWGDSSYEQYF.

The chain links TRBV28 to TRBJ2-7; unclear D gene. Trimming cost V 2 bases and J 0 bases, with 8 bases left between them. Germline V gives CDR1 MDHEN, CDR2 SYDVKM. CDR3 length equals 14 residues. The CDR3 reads CASSLQDRSYEQYF. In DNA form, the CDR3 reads TGTGCCAGCAGTTTACAGGATCGCTCCTACGAGCAGTACTTC. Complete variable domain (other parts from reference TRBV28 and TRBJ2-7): DVKVTQSSRYLVKRTGEKVFLECVQDMDHENMFWYRQDPGLGLRLIYFSYDVKMKEKGDIPEGYSVSREKKERFSLILESASTNQTSMYLCASSLQDRSYEQYFGPGTRLTVT.